This entry is about one T cell receptor (beta chain). These data are taken from a study of shared clonotypes between healthy human individuals. Looking at the study overall: Each donor had three CD4 naive, three CD4 memory, two CD8 naive and one CD8 memory plate.

V was pared by 4 bases and J by 6 bases, with 5 bases of the junction left unmatched. This CDR3 spans 14 amino acids. The germline V gene encodes CDR1 LNHDA and CDR2 SQIVND (reference sequence). Sequencing used immunoSEQ multiplex PCR; TCRdb keeps in-frame clones, though not all of them. Of 900,000 to 1,200,000 clones listed, more than 75% are singletons. The investigators split CD4+ cells into a CD45RA+ naive subset and a CD45RA-negative memory subset. The sequenced sample consisted of memory CD4+ T cells from PBMCs. The subset denotes: CD45RA-negative fraction. This chain uses TRBV19 with TRBJ1-5; 8 bases fit TRBD1. This TCR was sampled from a man aged 18-30 years in good health. Some clones in this sample may be carry-over from other donors' samples. The CDR3 protein is CASSRAGGAQPQHF. Here the CDR3 DNA reads TGTGCCAGTAGTAGGGCAGGGGGCGCTCAGCCCCAGCATTTT.